This T cell receptor (beta chain) is drawn from a study of blood T cell repertoires in COVID-19. Background on the study: There were acute and convalescent COVID-19 samples, and they came from the United States, Italy and Spain. PBMCs, B-cell-depleted T cells, or T cells provided the cDNA or gDNA that made up the material.

Germline loops: CDR1 MNHEY, CDR2 SVGAGI. CDR3 length equals 15 residues. The V and J ends lost 5 bases and 6 bases, in that order; junction bases with no gene match: 7. In the original processing: How many nucleated cells were present was estimated from reference gene primer amplification. Measured with immunoSEQ multiplex PCR; TCRdb has only the in-frame clones, and not every one. Clone size and V and J calls were adopted from that table, with D and trimming inferred from the DNA. This table has some 80,000 clones, under 90% appearing once. The chain combines TRBV6-5 with TRBJ2-7, with 13 nucleotides matching TRBD2. The TCR sequence derives from a human donor in a cohort sampled during active COVID-19. Sequenced: peripheral blood. The CDR3 loop reads CASSKGLAGLGEQYF. CDR3 sequence (DNA): TGTGCCAGCAGTAAGGGACTAGCGGGATTAGGCGAGCAGTACTTC.